The rows below give T cell receptor beta chains drawn from one sample of a study of blood T cells in healthy people across ages. Each CDR3 protein gets one entry after TCRdb re-called the 5' RACE reads with MiXCR. The repertoire holds almost 300,000 distinct CDR3 sequences, with 27% as singletons. The source material was blood. The receptors shown here come from a woman aged 70-85 years in good health. The conserved cysteine and the conserved F or W are not part of the CDR3 here.

>TRBJ2-1|TRBV5-6
ASSLVSQGASNEQF
>TRBJ2-4|TRBV7-9
ASSSSGKAKNIQY
>TRBJ2-5|TRBV4-1
ASSQGGASGGQETQY
>TRBJ1-2|TRBV6-6
ASSQLGTENGYT
>TRBJ2-7|TRBV21-1
ASSLGAGTGIDEQY
>TRBJ2-2|TRBV3-1
ASSGSRGTGELF
>TRBJ1-5|TRBV2
ASRIDRGIQPQH
>TRBJ2-3|TRBV5-1
ASSPSWAGGTDTQY
>NA|TRBV25-1
ASSEYPRSGETQY
>TRBJ1-2|TRBV9
ASSVEAGGDYGYT
>TRBJ1-1|TRBV4-1
ASSQTPQRNTEAF
>TRBJ2-7|TRBV7-3
ASSPYAGYSEQY
>TRBJ2-7|TRBV5-1
ASRESVEQY
>TRBJ2-7|TRBV29-1
SVEDPGEQY
>TRBJ2-1|TRBV20-1
SARGSGGAKQF
>TRBJ1-4|TRBV27
ASSPSGTGGEKLF
>TRBJ2-1|TRBV14
ASSPRQGLYNEQF
>TRBJ2-4|TRBV7-2
ASSLGLSIQY
>TRBJ2-5|TRBV6-1
ASSERGAQETQY
>TRBJ1-4|TRBV7-9
ASSRDATNEKLF
>TRBJ1-2|TRBV6-5
ASSTQRTANYGYT
>TRBJ2-1|TRBV29-1
SVSRTGGKDEQF
>TRBJ1-2|TRBV7-2
ASSLEYYGYT
>TRBJ2-3|TRBV24-1
ATSSNTDTQY
>TRBJ1-4|TRBV19
ASSIGQRGYEKLF
>TRBJ2-5|TRBV3-1
ASSHIEETQY
>TRBJ2-5|TRBV20-1
SARKVAGETQY
>TRBJ1-4|TRBV2
ASSRLATNEKLF